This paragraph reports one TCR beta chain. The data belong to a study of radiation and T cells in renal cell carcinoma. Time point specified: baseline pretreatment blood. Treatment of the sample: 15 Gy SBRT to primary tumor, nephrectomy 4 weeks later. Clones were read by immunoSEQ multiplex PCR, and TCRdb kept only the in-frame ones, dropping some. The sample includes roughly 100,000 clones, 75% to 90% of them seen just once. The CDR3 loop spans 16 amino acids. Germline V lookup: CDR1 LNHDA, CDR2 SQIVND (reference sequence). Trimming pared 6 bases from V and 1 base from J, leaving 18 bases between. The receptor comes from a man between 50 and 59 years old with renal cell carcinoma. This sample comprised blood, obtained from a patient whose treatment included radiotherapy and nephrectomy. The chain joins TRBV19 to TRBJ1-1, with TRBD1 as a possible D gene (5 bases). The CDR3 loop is CASRPLGVGGNTEAFF. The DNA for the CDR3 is TGTGCCAGTAGACCCTTGGGGGTCGGGGGGAACACTGAAGCTTTCTTT.